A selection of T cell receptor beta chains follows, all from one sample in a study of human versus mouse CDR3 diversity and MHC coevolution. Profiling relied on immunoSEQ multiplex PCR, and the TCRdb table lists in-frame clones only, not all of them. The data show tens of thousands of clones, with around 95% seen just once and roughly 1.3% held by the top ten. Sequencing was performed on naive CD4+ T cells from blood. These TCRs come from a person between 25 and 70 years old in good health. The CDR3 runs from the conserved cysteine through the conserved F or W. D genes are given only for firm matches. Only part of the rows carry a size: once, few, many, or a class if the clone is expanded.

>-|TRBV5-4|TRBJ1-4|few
TGTGCCAGCAGCTATGGGGCTAGTCAGGGGGAAAAACTGTTTTTT
CASSYGASQGEKLFF
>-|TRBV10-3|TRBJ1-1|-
TGTGCCATCAGACATACAGGGGAAGCTTTCTTT
CAIRHTGEAFF
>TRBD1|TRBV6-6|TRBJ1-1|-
TGTGCCAGCAGTTCCTCGGGACAGGGAAAGACTGAAGCTTTCTTT
CASSSSGQGKTEAFF
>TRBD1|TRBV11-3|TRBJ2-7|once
TGTGCCAGCAGCCCGGACAGGGCCGAGCAGTACTTC
CASSPDRAEQYF
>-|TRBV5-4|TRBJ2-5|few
TGTGCCAGCAGCTTAGAGGGTTTAACAGGGCTGGGGGAGACCCAGTACTTC
CASSLEGLTGLGETQYF
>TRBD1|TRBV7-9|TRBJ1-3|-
TGTGCCAGCAGCCAAGTCGCCGGACAGGGCGCAAGCACCATATATTTT
CASSQVAGQGASTIYF
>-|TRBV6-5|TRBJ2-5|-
TGTGCCAGCAGCTTGGGGGCGCGGGAGACCCAGTACTTC
CASSLGARETQYF
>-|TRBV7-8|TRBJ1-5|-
TGTGCCAGCAGCTCCCCCGGGTCTTTACAGCCCCAGCATTTT
CASSSPGSLQPQHF
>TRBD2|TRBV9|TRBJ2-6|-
TGTGCCAGCAGCGCTTCCGCGGGAGGATCTGGGGCCAACGTCCTGACTTTC
CASSASAGGSGANVLTF
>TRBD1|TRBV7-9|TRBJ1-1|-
TGTGCCAGCAGCGGACAGGGTCCTACTGAAGCTTTCTTT
CASSGQGPTEAFF
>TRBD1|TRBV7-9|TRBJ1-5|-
TGTGCCAGCAGCTTAGATAGGGGGCAACACCAGCCCCAGCATTTT
CASSLDRGQHQPQHF
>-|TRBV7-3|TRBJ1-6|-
TGTGCCAGCAGCTTACAGGGATATAATTCACCCCTCCACTTT
CASSLQGYNSPLHF
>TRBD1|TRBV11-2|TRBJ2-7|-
TGTGCCAGCCAATCGACAGGGGGAAGCGAGCAGTACTTC
CASQSTGGSEQYF
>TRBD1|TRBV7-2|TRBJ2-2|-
TGTGCCAGCAGCGGCCACCCGGGACAGGGTAACACCGGGGAGCTGTTTTTT
CASSGHPGQGNTGELFF
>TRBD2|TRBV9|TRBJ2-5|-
TGTGCCAGCAGCGTAGAAGCTAGCGGGGAACGGGGCCAGTACTTC
CASSVEASGERGQYF